Here is one TCR beta chain with its context. This record comes from a study of blood T cell repertoires in COVID-19. The V gene lost 7 bases and the J gene lost 3 bases, with 9 bases spanning the gap. The CDR3 totals 12 residues. Looked up from germline, CDR1 is WSHSY and CDR2 is SAAADI. The method was immunoSEQ multiplex PCR; TCRdb's version includes in-frame clones alone and lacks a portion of them. Of around 130,000 clones detected, more than 80% appear once; the ten largest clones hold 4% to 5.5%. The chain has TRBV10-2 and TRBJ1-1; D possibly corresponds to TRBD1 (6 bases). The clonotype was recovered from a man aged 35-49 years with acute or convalescent COVID-19. Input material: peripheral blood. CDR3 amino acids: CASTPGDTEAFF. For the CDR3, the DNA is TGCGCCAGCACCCCAGGGGACACTGAAGCTTTCTTT.